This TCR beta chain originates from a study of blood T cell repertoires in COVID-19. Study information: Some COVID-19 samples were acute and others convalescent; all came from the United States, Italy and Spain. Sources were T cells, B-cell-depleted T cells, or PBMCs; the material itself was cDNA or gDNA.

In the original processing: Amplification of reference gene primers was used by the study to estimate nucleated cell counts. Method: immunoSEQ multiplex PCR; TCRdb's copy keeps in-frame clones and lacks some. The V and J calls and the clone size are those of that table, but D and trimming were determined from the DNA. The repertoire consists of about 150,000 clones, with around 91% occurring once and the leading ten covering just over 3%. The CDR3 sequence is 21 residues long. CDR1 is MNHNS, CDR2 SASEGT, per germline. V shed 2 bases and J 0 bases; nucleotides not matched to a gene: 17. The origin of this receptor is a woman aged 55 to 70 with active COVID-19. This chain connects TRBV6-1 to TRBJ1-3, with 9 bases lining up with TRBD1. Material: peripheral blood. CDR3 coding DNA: TGTGCCAGCAGTGAATTGGGACAGGGTACGGGAGGGGGTTACTCTGGAAACACCATATATTTT. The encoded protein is CASSELGQGTGGGYSGNTIYF.